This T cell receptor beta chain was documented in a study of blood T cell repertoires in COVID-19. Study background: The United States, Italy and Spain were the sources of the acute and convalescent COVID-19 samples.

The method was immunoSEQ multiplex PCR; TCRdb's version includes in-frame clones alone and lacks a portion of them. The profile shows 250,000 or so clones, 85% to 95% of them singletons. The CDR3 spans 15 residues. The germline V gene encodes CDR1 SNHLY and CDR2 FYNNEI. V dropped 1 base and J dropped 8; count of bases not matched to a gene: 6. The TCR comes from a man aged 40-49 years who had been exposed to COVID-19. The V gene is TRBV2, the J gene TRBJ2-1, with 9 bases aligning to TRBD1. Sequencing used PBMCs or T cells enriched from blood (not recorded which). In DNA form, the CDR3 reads TGTGCCAGCAGTGAAGTGGGACAGGGTTTCGATGAGCAGTTCTTC. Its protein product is CASSEVGQGFDEQFF.